Below are 4 T cell receptor beta chains sequenced from a single sample in a study of blood T cells in healthy people across ages. With a J-beta primer mix and a sample-barcoded 5' primer, a second PCR ran roughly 7 to 11 cycles. Via MiXCR, TCRdb re-called the 5' RACE reads, giving one row per CDR3 protein. The sample records more than 900,000 distinct CDR3 sequences, about 29% being singletons. These same data were also listed under a study on T cells of mothers and their children.

The sequenced sample was blood. The receptor set was obtained from a woman in her 40s in good health.

The rearrangement uses TRBV18 and TRBJ1-1, with D possibly matching TRBD1 (6 bases). V lost 4 bases and J lost 1, with 10 bases in between. CDR1 and CDR2 (germline): KGHSH, LQKENI. This CDR3 has 14 amino acids. The CDR3 sequence: CASSQTGRNTEAFF. Written as DNA, the CDR3 is TGTGCCAGCTCACAAACAGGGCGGAACACTGAAGCTTTCTTT.

Many counts were recorded for this clonotype. V gene TRBV6-2 or TRBV6-3 combines with J gene TRBJ2-1; D may be TRBD1 (6 bases). The germline gives CDR1 MNHEY, CDR2 SVGEGT. This CDR3 contains 14 residues. Deletions cut 1 base from V and 3 bases from J, with 7 bases between. The CDR3 here is CASSYWDNYNEQFF. CDR3 nucleotides: TGTGCCAGCAGTTACTGGGACAACTACAATGAGCAGTTCTTC.

In this sample, this clonotype turned up many times. The chain has TRBV4-2 and TRBJ2-7; TRBD2 matches 9 bases. V dropped 4 bases and J dropped 2; count of bases not matched to a gene: 6. The CDR3 consists of 15 residues. The germline V gene encodes CDR1 LGHNA and CDR2 YNFKEQ. In DNA, the CDR3 is TGTGCCAGCAGCCCTAGTAGCGGGGGCCCCTACGAGCAGTACTTC. Translated: CASSPSSGGPYEQYF.

This clonotype was observed at least ten times. V usage is TRBV10-3 and J usage is TRBJ1-1; a weak D match, TRBD1 (5 bases). The V end was cut by 6 bases, the J end by 10 bases, with 15 bases between. Germline assignment: CDR1 ENHRY and CDR2 SYGVKD. The CDR3 extends over 12 amino acids. The CDR3: CAIRPDTGAAFF. The CDR3 DNA reads TGTGCCATCAGACCGGACACTGGAGCAGCTTTCTTT.